The rows below give T cell receptor beta chains drawn from one sample of a study of cytomegalovirus exposure and HLA in healthy donors. The repertoire was sequenced with immunoSEQ multiplex PCR; TCRdb's copy has only in-frame clones and lacks some. The sample has approximately 100,000 clones; under 90% are singletons. The sequencing sample was made of PBMCs. These receptors were taken from a woman in her thirties in good health and CMV-seronegative. Both conserved end residues are part of each CDR3. D genes are given only for firm matches. Not all rows give a size; the values are once, few, many and, for expanded clones, a class.

d_call clone_size j_call v_call cdr3_aa cdr3_nt
TRBD2 . TRBJ2-1 TRBV6-1 CASRLAGGVENEQFF TGTGCCAGCAGGTTGGCGGGAGGGGTTGAGAATGAGCAGTTCTTC
. . TRBJ2-7 TRBV2 CASRLELAGQRPYEQYF TGTGCCAGCAGGTTGGAGCTAGCTGGTCAGAGACCCTACGAGCAGTACTTC
. few TRBJ2-2 TRBV4-3 CASSQGQYTGELFF TGCGCCAGCAGCCAAGGACAGTACACCGGGGAGCTGTTTTTT
. . TRBJ2-5 TRBV13 CASSLEGLGVRETQYF TGTGCCAGCAGCTTAGAGGGACTCGGGGTTCGGGAGACCCAGTACTTC
. . TRBJ2-1 TRBV27 CASSLGRGYGEQFF TGTGCCAGCAGTCTCGGACGGGGTTACGGTGAGCAGTTCTTC
. . TRBJ1-1 TRBV5-1 CASSEGGQREAFF TGCGCCAGCAGCGAGGGAGGCCAAAGGGAAGCTTTCTTT
TRBD1 . TRBJ2-7 TRBV7-2 CASSPYRDRAREQYF TGTGCCAGCAGCCCCTATCGGGACAGGGCTAGGGAGCAGTACTTC
. few TRBJ1-1 TRBV6-5 CASRPRGGVTEAFF TGTGCCAGCAGGCCCCGCGGAGGGGTAACTGAAGCTTTCTTT
TRBD1 . TRBJ1-1 TRBV18 CASSAGQEEAFF TGTGCCAGCTCAGCTGGACAGGAAGAAGCTTTCTTT
. . TRBJ1-2 TRBV9 CASSGRRSGYTF TGTGCCAGCAGCGGGCGGCGTTCGGGCTACACCTTC
. . TRBJ2-5 TRBV6-4 CASSDPRGVQYF TGTGCCAGCAGTGACCCGAGAGGAGTCCAGTACTTC
TRBD2 . TRBJ2-5 TRBV5-1 CASSLSGSRETQYF TGCGCCAGCAGCTTGAGCGGGAGTCGAGAGACCCAGTACTTC
. . TRBJ2-5 TRBV10-3 CAISDLGEGGTQYF TGTGCCATCAGTGACTTAGGGGAGGGGGGGACCCAGTACTTC
. . TRBJ2-5 TRBV7-2 CASSLDSRQETQYF TGTGCCAGCAGCTTAGATTCCAGACAAGAGACCCAGTACTTC
TRBD2 . TRBJ2-1 TRBV18 CASSQDSGRTEQFF TGTGCCAGCTCCCAGGATAGCGGGAGGACCGAGCAGTTCTTC
TRBD2 . TRBJ2-1 TRBV6-1 CASSDQLAGAENEQFF TGTGCCAGCAGTGACCAACTAGCGGGAGCTGAAAATGAGCAGTTCTTC
TRBD2 . TRBJ2-1 TRBV7-7 CASSQTTAGAFNEQFF TGTGCCAGCAGCCAGACAACAGCGGGAGCTTTTAATGAGCAGTTCTTC
TRBD2 once TRBJ2-1 TRBV28 CASSFPSGSHNNEQFF TGTGCCAGCAGTTTTCCTAGCGGGAGCCACAACAATGAGCAGTTCTTC
. . TRBJ2-6 TRBV28 CASSLWLQDAHTSGANVLTF TGTGCCAGCAGTTTGTGGCTCCAGGATGCCCACACCTCTGGGGCCAACGTCCTGACTTTC
TRBD1 . TRBJ1-2 TRBV6-5 CASSPRTGGGYGYTF TGTGCCAGCAGTCCTCGGACAGGGGGCGGCTATGGCTACACCTTC
TRBD1 . TRBJ2-5 TRBV19 CASSVDRGETQYF TGTGCCAGTAGTGTGGACAGGGGGGAGACCCAGTACTTC
TRBD2 . TRBJ2-1 TRBV7-9 CASSIPSGGTYNEQFF TGTGCCAGCAGCATCCCCAGCGGGGGGACCTACAATGAGCAGTTCTTC
. . TRBJ2-3 TRBV10-1 CASSESGPGVAESTDTQYF TGCGCCAGCAGTGAGTCGGGCCCTGGGGTAGCGGAAAGCACAGATACGCAGTATTTT
TRBD2 . TRBJ2-1 TRBV19 CASSIIAGRSDEQFF TGTGCCAGTAGTATTATAGCGGGGCGGTCTGATGAGCAGTTCTTC
TRBD2 . TRBJ2-1 TRBV11-3 CASSPFVGRAQGEQFF TGTGCCAGCAGCCCCTTTGTCGGGAGGGCTCAGGGTGAGCAGTTCTTC
. . TRBJ1-2 TRBV7-2 CASSPSRGNYGYTF TGTGCCAGCAGCCCGTCCCGGGGGAACTATGGCTACACCTTC
. . TRBJ2-5 TRBV7-9 CSSSLGQGSYQETQYF TGTTCCAGCAGCTTAGGTCAGGGATCGTACCAAGAGACCCAGTACTTC
TRBD2 once TRBJ2-1 TRBV6-1 CASIFSGLYNEQFF TGTGCCAGCATTTTTAGCGGGTTGTACAATGAGCAGTTCTTC
. . TRBJ2-7 TRBV7-9 CASSPVGGVAPYEQYF TGTGCCAGCAGCCCGGTGGGGGGAGTGGCCCCCTACGAGCAGTACTTC
. . TRBJ1-2 TRBV7-2 CASSPLPGAPYGYTF TGTGCCAGCAGCCCGTTGCCGGGTGCGCCCTATGGCTACACCTTC
. . TRBJ2-7 TRBV28 CATLGQTNYEQYF TGTGCCACCCTGGGGCAGACCAACTACGAGCAGTACTTC
. once TRBJ2-1 TRBV9 CASSVDLASSYNEQFF TGTGCCAGCAGCGTAGATCTAGCGAGCTCCTACAATGAGCAGTTCTTC
TRBD2 . TRBJ2-3 TRBV19 CASSTGRATDTQYF TGTGCCAGTAGTACCGGGAGGGCCACAGATACGCAGTATTTT
TRBD2 . TRBJ2-5 TRBV6-1 CASSEREGRIQETQYF TGTGCCAGCAGTGAACGGGAGGGTAGGATTCAAGAGACCCAGTACTTC
TRBD1 . TRBJ2-4 TRBV29-1 CSAGQGSVKNIQYF TGCAGTGCTGGACAGGGGTCGGTCAAAAACATTCAGTACTTC
TRBD1 . TRBJ2-1 TRBV9 CASSVGVGTGGNEQFF TGTGCCAGCAGCGTAGGGGTTGGGACAGGGGGTAATGAGCAGTTCTTC
. . TRBJ2-1 TRBV6-1 CASSPYNEQFF TGTGCCAGCAGTCCTTACAATGAGCAGTTCTTC
. . TRBJ1-5 TRBV5-5 CASSFRRDDQPQHF TGTGCCAGCAGCTTCCGGCGGGATGATCAGCCCCAGCATTTT
TRBD1 . TRBJ2-7 TRBV19 CASSMGQGANEQYF TGTGCCAGTAGTATGGGACAGGGTGCGAACGAGCAGTACTTC
. few TRBJ1-1 TRBV28 CASRHGLEAFF TGTGCCAGCAGACATGGACTTGAAGCTTTCTTT
TRBD1 . TRBJ2-4 TRBV10-3 CATQMNRVGQGIENIQYF TGTGCCACCCAGATGAATCGAGTCGGACAGGGGATAGAAAACATTCAGTACTTC